This T cell receptor (beta chain) was found in a study of blood T cell repertoires in COVID-19. Whole-study context: PBMCs, B-cell-depleted T cells, or T cells were the source of the cDNA or gDNA that made up the material.

Per germline, CDR1 SEHNR and CDR2 FQNEAQ (reference sequence). Unmatched junction bases numbered 10, after V lost 4 bases and J lost 6 bases. CDR3 size: 15 residues. Participants reported their clinical history, and cohort assignment relied on those reports. Authors' methods: Amplification from reference gene primers served as the basis for estimated nucleated cell counts. TCRdb keeps only in-frame clones here, not all; method: immunoSEQ multiplex PCR. The V and J calls and the clone size are those of that table, but D and trimming were determined from the DNA. Of a few hundred thousand clones listed, roughly 87% are singletons.

The source is a woman in her 30s who had recovered from COVID-19. Material for sequencing was PBMCs or T cells enriched from blood (not recorded which). The chain employs TRBV7-9 and TRBJ2-7; 9 nucleotides align to TRBD2. CDR3 DNA: TGTGCCAGCAGCTCTACACAGCGGGGGGCTGGCGAGCAGTACTTC. It translates to CASSSTQRGAGEQYF.